The next 14 T cell receptor beta chains were all read from a single sample in a study of blood T cell repertoires in COVID-19. Some clones are missing from TCRdb's copy, which holds only in-frame ones; the method was immunoSEQ multiplex PCR. The sample shows about 230,000 clones, around 84% of them seen only once. Sequencing was carried out using peripheral blood. All receptors come from a woman in her thirties or forties who had recovered from COVID-19.

This rearrangement joins TRBV18 to TRBJ2-2, with 9 positions matching TRBD1. CDR1 KGHSH and CDR2 LQKENI come from the germline V gene. CDR3 length: 19 amino acids. Trimming at V came to 3 bases and at J to 3 bases, leaving 14 bases not matched to a gene. The chain's CDR3 is CASSPLIPGQGSDTGELFF. In DNA, the CDR3 is TGTGCCAGCTCACCCCTAATACCGGGACAGGGTTCGGACACCGGGGAGCTGTTTTTT.

This rearrangement joins TRBV5-4 to TRBJ2-1; TRBD2 agrees at 9 bases. CDR1 is SGHNT and CDR2 is YYREEE in the germline V gene (reference sequence). The CDR3 extends over 15 amino acids. V was pared by 1 base and J by 5 bases, with 4 bases of the junction left unmatched. The CDR3 DNA reads as TGTGCCAGCAGCTTGAAGCGGGGGGAGGACAATGAGCAGTTCTTC. It codes for CASSLKRGEDNEQFF.

The rearrangement uses TRBV18 and TRBJ1-2; D is possibly TRBD1 (6 bases). Germline V gene data show CDR1 as KGHSH and CDR2 as LQKENI. Trimming shortened V by 2 bases and J by 0 bases, and 13 bases separated the two germline ends. The CDR3 totals 16 residues. Here the CDR3 reads CASSPGVRGTNYGYTF. CDR3 nucleotides: TGTGCCAGCTCACCAGGGGTCAGGGGCACTAACTATGGCTACACCTTC.

The rearrangement joins TRBV5-1 to TRBJ1-1, with D possibly being TRBD1 (5 bases). V was clipped by 0 bases and J by 0 bases, with 12 bases between them. CDR1 and CDR2 from the germline V gene are SGHRS and YFSETQ. This CDR3 is built from 16 residues. The CDR3 DNA follows: TGCGCCAGCAGCTTGGTTGGGGGGTTATTGAACACTGAAGCTTTCTTT. This gives the protein CASSLVGGLLNTEAFF.

V usage is TRBV9 and J usage is TRBJ1-3; tentative D call: TRBD1 (6 bases). This CDR3 has 14 residues. The germline V and J ends were trimmed by 3 bases and 7 bases, with 14 bases remaining between them. Germline CDR1 and CDR2: SGDLS and YYNGEE. The CDR3 loop is CASSGQVSRNTIYF. The CDR3 nucleotides read TGTGCCAGCAGCGGACAGGTTTCTAGGAACACCATATATTTT.

V gene TRBV28 combines with J gene TRBJ2-5, with 13 nucleotides matching TRBD2. The germline V gene has CDR1 MDHEN and CDR2 SYDVKM. CDR3 size: 20 residues. V was clipped by 2 bases and J by 5 bases; unmatched bases: 17. In nucleotides, the CDR3 is TGTGCCAGCAGTTTAGAAACTAGCGGGGGGGTTTTTTATCTATCGGAGACCCAGTACTTC. Translation gives CASSLETSGGVFYLSETQYF.

The rearrangement uses TRBV19 and TRBJ1-1, with no clear D. Trimming took off 6 bases at V and 0 bases at J, with 14 bases between the two ends. The CDR3 is 15 residues long. Germline V gene lookup returns CDR1 LNHDA and CDR2 SQIVND (reference sequence). CDR3 protein: CASSPEGGMNTEAFF. The CDR3 DNA is TGTGCCAGTAGCCCCGAGGGTGGGATGAACACTGAAGCTTTCTTT.

This clone has only one observation. Here the CDR3 DNA reads TGTGCCAGCAGCTTGCTAGCCGATGAGCAGTTCTTC. Its protein product is CASSLLADEQFF. This rearrangement joins TRBV7-9 to TRBJ2-1; D may be TRBD2 (5 bases). Germline loops: CDR1 SEHNR, CDR2 FQNEAQ (reference sequence). The CDR3 has 12 amino acids. V was cut by 3 bases and J by 8 bases, with 8 bases left in between.

This clone was detected only once. This chain links TRBV6-2 or TRBV6-3 with TRBJ1-5, with D unclear. CDR3 length: 15 residues. Germline CDR1 is MNHEY and CDR2 is SVGEGT. V lost 6 bases, J lost 4 bases, and 16 bases lay in between. The CDR3 region has the DNA TGTGCCAGCAGCCTAACCGGAGGTGGTAATCAGCCCCAGCATTTT. Translating it yields CASSLTGGGNQPQHF.

V is TRBV19 and J is TRBJ2-5; D is unresolved. CDR1 LNHDA and CDR2 SQIVND come from the germline V gene (reference sequence). Trimming pared 1 base from V and 1 base from J, leaving 4 bases between. There are 13 residues in the CDR3. The CDR3 is CASSIGLQETQYF. CDR3 DNA sequence: TGTGCCAGTAGTATAGGACTCCAAGAGACCCAGTACTTC.

V is TRBV11-2 and J is TRBJ2-5, with a weak D call TRBD2 (6 bases). This CDR3 has 17 amino acids. Germline V CDR1 and CDR2: SGHAT, FQNNGV. The V end was cut by 5 bases, the J end by 5 bases, with 24 bases between. The CDR3 here is CASSPLGLTVIGETQYF. CDR3 bases: TGTGCCAGCAGCCCTTTGGGACTTACAGTCATTGGGGAGACCCAGTACTTC.

The CDR3 bases are TGTGCCAGCAGGCTATGGAGCGGCTACGAGCAGTACTTC. It specifies CASRLWSGYEQYF. The chain is built from TRBV28 and TRBJ2-7; perhaps TRBD2 as D (5 bases). Germline loops: CDR1 MDHEN, CDR2 SYDVKM. This CDR3 spans 13 amino acids. Trimming removed 6 bases at V and 3 bases at J, with 12 bases between.

The CDR3 DNA reads TGCGCCAGCAGCCAAGAGGGCTACACCACAGATACGCAGTATTTT. Translation gives CASSQEGYTTDTQYF. The chain links TRBV4-3 to TRBJ2-3, with D unclear. Trimming stripped 0 bases from V and 2 bases from J, with 9 bases between. Per the germline V gene, CDR1 is LGHNA and CDR2 is YSLEER. The CDR3 totals 15 residues.

V usage is TRBV7-9 and J usage is TRBJ1-1, with D tentatively TRBD1 (6 bases). The CDR3 is 14 residues long. V gave up 2 bases and J gave up 4 bases, with 11 bases separating them. Looked up from germline, CDR1 is SEHNR and CDR2 is FQNEAQ (reference sequence). The CDR3 loop is CASSLSRGGTEAFF. CDR3 nucleotide sequence: TGTGCCAGCAGCTTAAGCCGAGGGGGCACTGAAGCTTTCTTT.